The 2 T cell receptor beta chains given below trace back to one sample, sequenced in a study of OX40 agonist ivuxolimab in advanced cancers. Generated by immunoSEQ multiplex PCR, the TCRdb table keeps only in-frame clones and is missing some. This sample has about 78,000 clones, with around 80% found just once. Sequenced material: CD4+ or CD8+ T cells sorted from blood, taken in a trial of the OX40 agonist ivuxolimab. The receptors come from an adult with an advanced solid tumor such as melanoma, head and neck, liver or kidney cancer.

The CDR3 sequence is CSVELQGYNEQFF. The CDR3 DNA is TGCAGCGTTGAATTACAGGGTTACAATGAGCAGTTCTTC. The V call is TRBV29-1, the J call TRBJ2-1; D perhaps matches TRBD1 (6 bases). The CDR3 is made up of 13 amino acids. The V gene's germline CDR1 is SQVTM and CDR2 ANQGSEA. V was trimmed by 2 bases and J by 4 bases, leaving 9 bases between them.

CDR3 DNA: TGTGCCAGAAGCTTGCCTCGGCCAGGGGAATTCTACGAGCAGTACTTC. It translates to CARSLPRPGEFYEQYF. The chain couples TRBV5-3 to TRBJ2-7, with D perhaps matching TRBD1 (6 bases). TRBV5-3 belongs to the ORF category, with a function that is uncertain. Trimming cost V 1 base and J 3 bases, with 17 bases left between them. CDR3 length equals 16 residues.